A selection of T cell receptor beta chains follows, all from one sample in a study of T cells after yellow fever vaccination. Using its own MiXCR run on the 5' RACE reads, TCRdb lists one record per CDR3 protein. The sample holds almost 600,000 distinct CDR3 sequences, about 13% seen once. This specimen consisted of PBMCs, obtained on the day of the yellow fever booster vaccination. These receptors came from a man aged 25-40 years who received the YFV17D yellow fever vaccine. Both conserved end residues are part of each CDR3. The D gene is left open where the match is weak. Expanded clones are given a class, and other clones once, few, many or no size at all.

DNA: TGTGCCAGCAGCCAGGGACAGAGGAACACCGGGGAGCTGTTTTTT
CDR3: CASSQGQRNTGELFF
V: TRBV14
D: TRBD1
size: NA
J: TRBJ2-2

DNA: TGCAGTGCTAGAGAGATGGCAACTAATGAAAAACTGTTTTTT
CDR3: CSAREMATNEKLFF
V: TRBV20-1
D: NA
size: NA
J: TRBJ1-4

DNA: TGTGCCAGCAGTTTTGACCTTACAGGGAGAATCTCCTACGAGCAGTACTTC
CDR3: CASSFDLTGRISYEQYF
V: TRBV28
D: NA
size: few
J: TRBJ2-7

DNA: TGTGCCAGCAGCAAAGTGGCCCGGGAGGGCACCGGGGAGCTGTTTTTT
CDR3: CASSKVAREGTGELFF
V: TRBV21-1
D: NA
size: few
J: TRBJ2-2

DNA: TGCGCCAGCAGCTTGGTGGGGACAGCGGGAGGTGACACTGAAGCTTTCTTT
CDR3: CASSLVGTAGGDTEAFF
V: TRBV5-1
D: TRBD1
size: few
J: TRBJ1-1

DNA: TGTGCCAGCAGCTCCCCACTCTACAATGAGCAGTTCTTC
CDR3: CASSSPLYNEQFF
V: TRBV6-1
D: NA
size: few
J: TRBJ2-1

DNA: TGCGCCTCCGACGGTGCGGGAGGTACCGGGGAGCTGTTTTTT
CDR3: CASDGAGGTGELFF
V: TRBV5-1
D: TRBD2
size: few
J: TRBJ2-2

DNA: TGTGCCAGCAGCTTAGATACTAGCGGCCCAGATACGCAGTATTTT
CDR3: CASSLDTSGPDTQYF
V: TRBV7-2
D: TRBD2
size: NA
J: TRBJ2-3

DNA: TGTGCCAGCAGCTCCACCAGCGCCGGCCGCAATCAGCCCCAGCATTTT
CDR3: CASSSTSAGRNQPQHF
V: TRBV7-9
D: NA
size: NA
J: TRBJ1-5

DNA: TGTGCCAGCCAAGGGTTGGCCATAGCCAAAAACATTCAGTACTTC
CDR3: CASQGLAIAKNIQYF
V: TRBV21-1
D: NA
size: few
J: TRBJ2-4

DNA: TGTGCCAGCAGCCCTACTAGCGGGAGCTTCGAGCAGTACTTC
CDR3: CASSPTSGSFEQYF
V: TRBV7-2
D: TRBD2
size: NA
J: TRBJ2-7

DNA: TGCAGTGCTCACAAGTCAGGGTGGCTTGGCTACACCTTC
CDR3: CSAHKSGWLGYTF
V: TRBV20-1
D: NA
size: NA
J: TRBJ1-2

DNA: TGCAGTGCAGACGGGCTGCAGACCGATCAGCCCCAGCATTTT
CDR3: CSADGLQTDQPQHF
V: TRBV20-1
D: NA
size: many
J: TRBJ1-5

DNA: TGTGCCAGCACCTTACAGGGAACCTACGAGCAGTACTTC
CDR3: CASTLQGTYEQYF
V: TRBV28
D: NA
size: few
J: TRBJ2-7

DNA: TGTGCCAGCAGCCCAAAGCTGGAGCAGTACTTC
CDR3: CASSPKLEQYF
V: TRBV7-2
D: NA
size: few
J: TRBJ2-7

DNA: TGTGCCATCAGTGAGTCGTTTTTGCGGAACCTCGTGAGAGAGCAGTACTTC
CDR3: CAISESFLRNLVREQYF
V: TRBV10-3
D: NA
size: few
J: TRBJ2-7

DNA: TGCGCCAGCAGCTTCGAGGGGGGTAGCGGCACCGGGGAGCTGTTTTTT
CDR3: CASSFEGGSGTGELFF
V: TRBV5-1
D: NA
size: few
J: TRBJ2-2